This entry features one TCR beta chain sequence. The antigen remains undetermined. Germline values: CDR1 SGHDN, CDR2 FVKESK. V lost 1 base to trimming and J lost 4 bases, with 16 bases between them. This CDR3 comprises 16 residues. Preparation of the TCRbeta library used unique molecular identifiers. TCRdb re-called the PCR reads with MiXCR, one entry per CDR3 protein. Of about 980,000 distinct CDR3 sequences in the sample, roughly 29% were seen once. This entry belongs to a study of T-cell reconstitution after alpha-beta-depleted transplantation in children. Study-level points and caveats: Once a year had passed after transplant, T-cell counts and diversity came mostly from newly produced T cells.

The chain has TRBV14 and TRBJ2-5; possibly TRBD2 for D (7 bases). Source: PBMCs, mostly from graft donor cells, taken 360 days after TCRalphabeta/CD19-depleted stem cell transplant. The receptor's source is a boy under two years old who had a stem cell transplant for SCID, so the T cells may come from the graft donor. The CDR3 loop is CASSQALNREGETQYF. The CDR3 DNA sequence: TGTGCCAGCAGCCAAGCCTTGAACAGGGAGGGAGAGACCCAGTACTTC.